This T cell receptor beta chain derives from a study of blood T cell repertoires in COVID-19. V was shortened by 3 bases and J by 2 bases, with 15 bases between the two germline ends. The CDR3 totals 15 residues. Germline loops: CDR1 SGHDT, CDR2 YYEEEE. Sequencing used immunoSEQ multiplex PCR; TCRdb keeps in-frame clones, though not all of them. There are about 330,000 clones in the sample; about 88% occur only once, and roughly 1% lies in the top ten. The source material was PBMCs or T cells enriched from blood (not recorded which). This chain uses TRBV5-6 with TRBJ2-7; tentative D call: TRBD1 (5 bases). The TCR originated in a woman aged 25-40 years who had recovered from COVID-19. As DNA, the CDR3 is TGTGCCAGCAGCTCGCTGGGGCAGACACCCTACGAGCAGTACTTC. The encoded protein is CASSSLGQTPYEQYF.